The 12 T cell receptor beta chains below all came from one sample that was sequenced in a study of post-analysis software for immune sequencing data. Whole-study results and caveats: Roughly 5 TRBV segments, TRBV5-6, TRBV5-1 and TRBV20-1 among them, were found more frequent in patients than controls.

Unique molecular identifiers were present in the TCR beta cDNA libraries. TCRdb redid the calling of the PCR reads with MiXCR, one entry per CDR3 protein. Of around 260,000 distinct CDR3 sequences in the sample, 36% were seen once. No antigen has been assigned to these receptors. Sequences were obtained from blood. The receptors shown here come from a girl aged 5-17 years with multiple sclerosis.

This clonotype was seen a handful of times. The rearrangement uses TRBV7-3 and TRBJ2-1; maybe TRBD2 (5 bases). V lost 2 bases to trimming and J lost 0 bases, with 14 bases between them. Germline-derived CDR1 and CDR2 are SGHTA and FQGTGA. This CDR3 comprises 17 residues. In DNA form, the CDR3 reads TGTGCCAGCAGCTTAGGTTCTAGCATCCTCTCCTACAATGAGCAGTTCTTC. Its translation: CASSLGSSILSYNEQFF.

This clonotype was counted ten times or more. The chain uses TRBV29-1 and TRBJ1-1, with TRBD1 matching over 7 bases. Germline CDR1 SQVTM, CDR2 ANQGSEA. The CDR3 spans 12 residues. V trimming: 6 bases; J trimming: 0 bases; junction bases outside the gene matches: 1. The CDR3 DNA reads as TGCAGCGTCGGGACAGTGAACACTGAAGCTTTCTTT. Translating gives CSVGTVNTEAFF.

There are many counts of this clonotype. The chain combines TRBV7-2 with TRBJ2-1, with TRBD1 as a possible D gene (5 bases). The CDR3 is 15 amino acids. Germline assignment: CDR1 SGHTA and CDR2 FQGNSA. V lost 5 bases, J lost 5 bases, and 16 bases lay in between. CDR3 protein: CASSEGLRGDNEQFF. The DNA for the CDR3 is TGTGCCAGCAGCGAAGGCCTTAGGGGCGACAATGAGCAGTTCTTC. The full variable domain, its missing parts supplied by reference TRBV7-2 and TRBJ2-1, is GAGVSQSPSNKVTEKGKDVELRCDPISGHTALYWYRQSLGQGLEFLIYFQGNSAPDKSGLPSDRFSAERTGGSVSTLTIQRTQQEDSAVYLCASSEGLRGDNEQFFGPGTRLTVL.

The V gene is TRBV29-1, the J gene TRBJ2-6, with 9 bases aligning to TRBD1. The CDR3 has 16 residues. CDR1 SQVTM and CDR2 ANQGSEA come from the germline V gene. With 3 bases clipped from V and 1 base from J, the junction kept 4 bases outside the gene matches. The CDR3 sequence: CSVDGTGRSGANVLTF. The CDR3, as DNA: TGCAGCGTTGACGGGACAGGGAGGTCTGGGGCCAACGTCCTGACTTTC.

About this clonotype: A much larger clone lies one base from this, so it may be a read error. The chain employs TRBV29-1 and TRBJ1-2; D may be TRBD1 (5 bases). Germline CDR1 reads SQVTM; CDR2 reads ANQGSEA. V was trimmed by 2 bases and J by 3 bases, leaving 7 bases between them. This CDR3 has 12 amino acids. The CDR3: CSVEWGDYGYTF. The CDR3 nucleotides read TGCAGCGTTGAATGGGGGGACTATGGCTACACCTTC.

Regarding this clonotype: No conserved phenylalanine or tryptophan ends this CDR3, so it is likely a read error. The genes are TRBV20-1 and TRBJ2-1; TRBD1 is a possible D gene (6 bases). The CDR3 has 13 residues. Looked up from germline, CDR1 is DFQATT and CDR2 is SNEGSKA (reference sequence). V lost 6 bases, J lost 1 base, and 10 bases lay in between. CDR3 region: CSATGWSYNEQFL. CDR3 coding DNA: TGCAGTGCCACAGGGTGGTCCTACAATGAGCAGTTCTTA.

In its sample, this clonotype was seen many times. The chain combines TRBV12-3 or TRBV12-4 with TRBJ2-3; D call uncertain. CDR3 length: 14 residues. V was pared by 3 bases and J by 0 bases, with 7 bases between. The CDR3 region is CASSFSYSTDTQYF. Here the CDR3 DNA reads TGTGCCAGCAGTTTCAGCTATAGCACAGATACGCAGTATTTT.

This rearrangement joins TRBV10-3 to TRBJ2-5, with D unresolved. The CDR3 contains 13 residues. Looked up from germline, CDR1 is ENHRY and CDR2 is SYGVKD. Trimming took off 2 bases at V and 3 bases at J, with 7 bases between the two ends. Here the CDR3 reads CAISERAEETQYF. Here the CDR3 DNA reads TGTGCCATCAGTGAGCGGGCAGAAGAGACCCAGTACTTC.

The genes are TRBV27 and TRBJ1-1; D might be TRBD1 (5 bases). Germline assignment: CDR1 MNHEY and CDR2 SMNVEV (reference sequence). The CDR3 consists of 15 residues. V was trimmed by 2 bases and J by 10 bases, leaving 20 bases between them. This CDR3 is CASSLGAFMFGGAFF. The CDR3 DNA follows: TGTGCCAGCAGTTTAGGGGCCTTTATGTTCGGAGGAGCTTTCTTT.

V is TRBV4-1 and J is TRBJ1-5, with D uncertain. Trimming shortened V by 1 base and J by 9 bases, and 13 bases separated the two germline ends. The V gene's germline CDR1 is MGHRA and CDR2 YSYEKL. This CDR3 is built from 14 residues. Here the CDR3 reads CASSQVAGVRPQHF. The CDR3 nucleotides are TGCGCCAGCAGCCAAGTGGCCGGGGTGCGGCCCCAGCATTTT.

The sample holds many counts of this clonotype. The chain is built from TRBV4-2 and TRBJ2-1; 12 bases map to TRBD2. Germline values: CDR1 LGHNA, CDR2 YNFKEQ. V trimming: 0 bases; J trimming: 4 bases; junction bases outside the gene matches: 1. This CDR3 contains 16 residues. The CDR3 protein is CASSQEGLAGYNEQFF. The CDR3 DNA reads TGTGCCAGCAGCCAAGAAGGACTAGCGGGGTACAATGAGCAGTTCTTC.

This clonotype appeared many times. V usage is TRBV19 and J usage is TRBJ1-1, with D possibly TRBD1 on 5 matching bases. Trimming stripped 5 bases from V and 2 bases from J, with 9 bases between. This CDR3 has 13 amino acids. The germline V gene has CDR1 LNHDA and CDR2 SQIVND (reference sequence). CDR3 residues: CASSGHLNTEAFF. In nucleotides, the CDR3 is TGTGCCAGTAGTGGACATCTAAACACTGAAGCTTTCTTT. The variable domain in full, with the rest retrieved from reference TRBV19 and TRBJ1-1, is DGGITQSPKYLFRKEGQNVTLSCEQNLNHDAMYWYRQDPGQGLRLIYYSQIVNDFQKGDIAEGYSVSREKKESFPLTVTSAQKNPTAFYLCASSGHLNTEAFFGQGTRLTVV.